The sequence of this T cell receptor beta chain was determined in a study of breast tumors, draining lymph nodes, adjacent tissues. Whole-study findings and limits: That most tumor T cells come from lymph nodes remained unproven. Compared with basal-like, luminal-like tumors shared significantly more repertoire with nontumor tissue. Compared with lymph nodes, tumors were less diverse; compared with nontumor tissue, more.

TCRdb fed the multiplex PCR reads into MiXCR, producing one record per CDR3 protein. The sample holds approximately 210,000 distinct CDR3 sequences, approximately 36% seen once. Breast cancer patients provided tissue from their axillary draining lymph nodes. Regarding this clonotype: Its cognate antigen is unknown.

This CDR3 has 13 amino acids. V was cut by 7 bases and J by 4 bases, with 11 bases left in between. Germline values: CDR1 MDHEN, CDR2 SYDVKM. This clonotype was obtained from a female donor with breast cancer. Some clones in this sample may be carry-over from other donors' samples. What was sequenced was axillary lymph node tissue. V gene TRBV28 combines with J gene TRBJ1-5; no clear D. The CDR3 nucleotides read TGTGCCAGCACTGGTGGAGTGAATCAGCCCCAGCATTTT. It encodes CASTGGVNQPQHF.